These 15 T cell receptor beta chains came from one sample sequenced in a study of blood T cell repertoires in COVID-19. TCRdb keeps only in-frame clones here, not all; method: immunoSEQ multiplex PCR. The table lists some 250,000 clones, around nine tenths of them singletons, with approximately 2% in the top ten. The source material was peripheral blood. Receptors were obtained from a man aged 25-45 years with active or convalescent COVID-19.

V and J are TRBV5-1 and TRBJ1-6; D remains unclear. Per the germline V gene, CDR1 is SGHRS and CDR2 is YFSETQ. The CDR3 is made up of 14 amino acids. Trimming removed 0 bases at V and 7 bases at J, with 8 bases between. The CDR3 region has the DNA TGCGCCAGCAGCTTGGGACAAACAAATTCACCCCTCCACTTT. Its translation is CASSLGQTNSPLHF.

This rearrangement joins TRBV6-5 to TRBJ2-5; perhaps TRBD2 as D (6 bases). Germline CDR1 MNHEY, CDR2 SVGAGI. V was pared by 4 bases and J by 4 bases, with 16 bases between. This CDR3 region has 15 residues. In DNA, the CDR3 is TGTGCCAGCAGTTCCCCCGGGGGAATCGGAGAGACCCAGTACTTC. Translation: CASSSPGGIGETQYF.

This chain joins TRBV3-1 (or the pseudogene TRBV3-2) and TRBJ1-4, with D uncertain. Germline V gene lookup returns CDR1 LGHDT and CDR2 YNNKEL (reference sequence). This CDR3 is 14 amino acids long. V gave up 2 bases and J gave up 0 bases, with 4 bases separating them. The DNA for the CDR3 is TGTGCCAGCAGCCAATCCGCAACTAATGAAAAACTGTTTTTT. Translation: CASSQSATNEKLFF.

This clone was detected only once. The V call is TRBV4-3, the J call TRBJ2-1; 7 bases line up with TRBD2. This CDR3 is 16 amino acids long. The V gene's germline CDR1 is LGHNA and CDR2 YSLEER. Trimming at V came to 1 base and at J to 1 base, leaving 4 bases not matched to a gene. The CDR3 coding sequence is TGCGCCAGCAGCCAAGCTCCTAGCGGATCCTACAATGAGCAGTTCTTC. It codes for CASSQAPSGSYNEQFF.

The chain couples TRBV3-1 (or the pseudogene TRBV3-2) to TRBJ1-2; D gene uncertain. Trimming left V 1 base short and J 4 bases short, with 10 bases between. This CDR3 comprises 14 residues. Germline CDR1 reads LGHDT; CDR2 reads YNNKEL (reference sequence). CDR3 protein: CASSQGQARYGYTF. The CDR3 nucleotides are TGTGCCAGCAGCCAAGGTCAGGCGCGCTATGGCTACACCTTC.

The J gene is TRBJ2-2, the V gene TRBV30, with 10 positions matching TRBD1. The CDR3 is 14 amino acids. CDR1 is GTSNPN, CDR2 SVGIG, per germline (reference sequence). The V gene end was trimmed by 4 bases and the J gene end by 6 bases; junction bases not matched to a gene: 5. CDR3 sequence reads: CAWNYGQGAGELFF. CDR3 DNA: TGTGCCTGGAACTATGGACAGGGGGCCGGGGAGCTGTTTTTT.

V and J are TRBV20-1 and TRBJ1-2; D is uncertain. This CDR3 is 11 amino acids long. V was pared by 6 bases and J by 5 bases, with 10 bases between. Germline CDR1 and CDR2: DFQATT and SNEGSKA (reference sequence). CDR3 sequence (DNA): TGCAGTGCCAAACACAGATATGGCTACACCTTC. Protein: CSAKHRYGYTF.

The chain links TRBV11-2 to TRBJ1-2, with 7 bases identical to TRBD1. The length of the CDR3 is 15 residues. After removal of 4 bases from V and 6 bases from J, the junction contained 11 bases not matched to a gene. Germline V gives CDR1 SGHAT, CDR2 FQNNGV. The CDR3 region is CASSSITGVRDGYTF. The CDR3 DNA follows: TGTGCCAGCAGCTCAATCACAGGGGTGAGGGATGGCTACACCTTC.

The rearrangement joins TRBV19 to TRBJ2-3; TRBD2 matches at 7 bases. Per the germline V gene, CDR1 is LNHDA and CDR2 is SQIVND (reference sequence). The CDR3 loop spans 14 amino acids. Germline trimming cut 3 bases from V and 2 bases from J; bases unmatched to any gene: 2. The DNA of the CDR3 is TGTGCCAGTAGTATGGCGGGGGACACAGATACGCAGTATTTT. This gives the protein CASSMAGDTDTQYF. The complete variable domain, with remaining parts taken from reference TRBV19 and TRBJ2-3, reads DGGITQSPKYLFRKEGQNVTLSCEQNLNHDAMYWYRQDPGQGLRLIYYSQIVNDFQKGDIAEGYSVSREKKESFPLTVTSAQKNPTAFYLCASSMAGDTDTQYFGPGTRLTVL.

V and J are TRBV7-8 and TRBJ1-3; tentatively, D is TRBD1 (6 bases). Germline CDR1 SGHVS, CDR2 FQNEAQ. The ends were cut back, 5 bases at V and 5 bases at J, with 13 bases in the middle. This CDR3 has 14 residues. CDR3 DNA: TGTGCCAGCAGCCTCCGACAGGAGAGAAACACCATATATTTT. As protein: CASSLRQERNTIYF.

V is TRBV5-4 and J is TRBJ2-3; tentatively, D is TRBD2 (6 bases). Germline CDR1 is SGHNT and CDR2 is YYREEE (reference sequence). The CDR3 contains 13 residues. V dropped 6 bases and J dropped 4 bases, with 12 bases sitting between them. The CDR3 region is CASTGGVADTQYF. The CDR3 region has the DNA TGTGCCAGCACCGGGGGTGTGGCAGATACGCAGTATTTT. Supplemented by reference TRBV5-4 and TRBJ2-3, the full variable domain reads ETGVTQSPTHLIKTRGQQVTLRCSSQSGHNTVSWYQQALGQGPQFIFQYYREEENGRGNFPPRFSGLQFPNYSSELNVNALELDDSALYLCASTGGVADTQYFGPGTRLTVL.

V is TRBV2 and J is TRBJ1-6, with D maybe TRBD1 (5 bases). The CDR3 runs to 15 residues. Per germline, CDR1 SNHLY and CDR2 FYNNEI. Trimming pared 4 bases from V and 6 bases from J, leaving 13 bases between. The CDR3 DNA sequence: TGTGCCAGCAGTGCCCTTTTACAGGCTAATTCACCCCTCCACTTT. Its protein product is CASSALLQANSPLHF. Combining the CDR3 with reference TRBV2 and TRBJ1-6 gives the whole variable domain EPEVTQTPSHQVTQMGQEVILRCVPISNHLYFYWYRQILGQKVEFLVSFYNNEISEKSEIFDDQFSVERPDGSNFTLKIRSTKLEDSAMYFCASSALLQANSPLHFGNGTRLTVT.

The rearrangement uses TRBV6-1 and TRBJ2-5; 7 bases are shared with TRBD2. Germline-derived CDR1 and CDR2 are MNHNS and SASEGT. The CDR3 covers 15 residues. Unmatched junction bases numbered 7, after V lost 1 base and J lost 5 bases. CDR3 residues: CASSEVSGAGETQYF. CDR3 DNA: TGTGCCAGCAGTGAAGTCAGCGGGGCCGGGGAGACCCAGTACTTC.

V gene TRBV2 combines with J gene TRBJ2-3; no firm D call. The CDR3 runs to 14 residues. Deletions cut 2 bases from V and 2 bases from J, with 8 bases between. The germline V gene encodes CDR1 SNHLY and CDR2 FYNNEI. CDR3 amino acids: CASSENSYTDTQYF. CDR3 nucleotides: TGTGCCAGCAGTGAAAACAGTTACACAGATACGCAGTATTTT.

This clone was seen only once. CDR3 bases: TGTGCCAGCAGCGTAGCCGCTAGCGGGGCCTTCCAAGATACGCAGTATTTT. Its translation is CASSVAASGAFQDTQYF. The chain combines TRBV9 with TRBJ2-3; 9 bases fit TRBD2. The CDR3 extends over 17 amino acids. Germline loops: CDR1 SGDLS, CDR2 YYNGEE. V was pared by 0 bases and J by 5 bases, with 10 bases of the junction left unmatched.